This T cell receptor (beta chain) was observed in a study of T-cell memory formation after mild COVID-19 (dated by TCRdb to about 2021). Describing the broader study: TCR sequence clusters from the two donors were found to be largely donor specific. Two young, previously healthy adult volunteers made up the cohort, one male and one female. T-cell clones expanding and contracting after mild COVID-19 in two donors were tracked by longitudinal TCRalpha and TCRbeta repertoire sequencing.

In the case of this clonotype: Its antigen is currently not known. Base qualities are missing; no much larger clone stands one base away.

Ficoll-Paque density gradient centrifugation was used to isolate PBMCs. CDR1 and CDR2 were assigned from the germline V gene (reference sequence) as SEHNR and FQNEAQ. V sheds 1 base and J sheds 0 bases, leaving 12 bases between their ends. Its CDR3 holds 16 amino acids, cysteine through phenylalanine. Only CDR3 DNA is held: 48 bases, read in frame from base 1. The run used an Illumina NovaSeq 6000. TCRalpha and TCRbeta cDNA libraries were constructed by 5'RACE with constant-segment primers, with sample barcodes and unique molecular identifiers being introduced. RNA was extracted from every sample with Trizol reagent. Libraries were amplified in two PCR steps, with a second sample barcode and Illumina TruSeq adapters added in the second step. Libraries were sequenced on an Illumina NovaSeq with 2 x 150 bp paired-end reads. As for the authors' bioinformatics: The reads were demultiplexed and collapsed into UMI-guided consensus sequences using migec v1.2.7. With mixcr v2.1.11, UMI consensuses were aligned to TRA and TRB V and J templates and assembled into clonotypes. Expanded or contracted clonotypes were those called significant by both edgeR and NoisET, with noise models trained on biological replicates. For edgeR calls, a false discovery rate-adjusted p below 0.01 and a log2 fold-change threshold of 1 were applied. As an exploratory analysis of dynamics, max-normalized trajectories of the 1000 most abundant clonotypes were examined by PCA with hierarchical clustering. Separately sequenced CD4+ and CD8+ repertoires were used to assign a CD4 or CD8 phenotype to each responding clone. TCRdb's own reprocessing of the public reads used fastp at Q25 and MiXCR and kept productive beta chains. Every entry covers one CDR3 protein and lists the most common genes and DNA from its rows. The V and J calls were not made by the authors but by TCRdb's processing. This sample gives about 160,000 distinct CDR3 sequences in total; less than 40% of them show up just once. 12% of the sample goes to the ten largest clones.

Overall study outcomes, separate from this receptor: Contracting CD4+ clones appeared mostly in the CM and EM memory subsets, whereas CD8+ clones were enriched in EMRA. Some responding clones were detected in pre-infection memory, which suggested that pre-existing cross-reactive memory T cells had joined the SARS-CoV-2 response. SARS-CoV-2 specificity of the second-wave clones peaking on day 37 was not confirmed. Balanced CD4/CD8 phenotypes were observed for clones contracting from day 15 to 85, whereas a bias towards CD4+ was observed for a second wave of clones expanding from day 15 to 37. Only a couple of mild cases were covered by the study, and larger cohorts that include severe cases with pre-infection samples were considered necessary.

The source material was PBMCs or a T cell subset sorted from them (not recorded which). The sequence joins TRBV7-9 to TRBJ2-5; the D gene is perhaps TRBD1, from 6 matching bases. The receptor's source is an adult woman who had mild COVID-19 (a few samples of this study predate the infection). The sample titles of this study are shuffled in the database, so cell type and time point are left out; the donor was told from shared clones. The sequenced DNA is TGTGCCAGCAGCTTAGGTACCCGGGACAACCAAGAGACCCAGTACTTC. It is translated as CASSLGTRDNQETQYF.